This TCR beta chain was sequenced in a study of cytomegalovirus exposure and HLA in healthy donors. Nominally healthy donors provided the samples, though records likely missed some immune exposures. Study-level findings and limits: Certain indistinguishable V segments, among them TRBV6-2 and TRBV6-3, were excluded. It was about 150 TCR beta chains that were listed as cytomegalovirus-associated.

About this clone: Its antigen remains unknown.

The PCR made use of 60 Vbeta and 13 Jbeta primers. The protocol was immunoSEQ multiplex PCR, while the TCRdb copy is restricted to in-frame clones and leaves out a portion. The table shows some 110,000 clones, with approximately 78% occurring only once. The CDR3 loop spans 15 amino acids. Germline loops: CDR1 SGHTA, CDR2 FQGTGA. V trimming: 1 base; J trimming: 10 bases; junction bases outside the gene matches: 5. Material: PBMCs. The rearrangement uses TRBV7-3 and TRBJ1-6; 9 positions match TRBD1. The clonotype originates from a woman between 35 and 50 years old in good health and CMV-seronegative. CDR3 bases: TGTGCCAGCAGCTTAAGGGGACAGGGCAAGTCACCCCTCCACTTT. Translating gives CASSLRGQGKSPLHF.